Sequencing of this TCR beta chain was carried out in a study of shared clonotypes between healthy human individuals. The overall study: Researchers drew samples from a couple of women and a few men aged 18 to 49.

Germline CDR1 is DFQATT and CDR2 is SNEGSKA (reference sequence). The CDR3 loop spans 11 amino acids. Between the trimmed V and J ends, which lost 6 bases and 5 bases, there was a span of 10 bases. This clone was seen a few times. Its antigen is not known. The study, taken as a whole, reports: Among the subsets, naive ones generally showed larger estimated richness than memory ones. Clonotypes shared by all four sorted-subset donors had higher generation probabilities than non-shared clonotypes.

Assay runs were performed at deep level. Profiling relied on immunoSEQ multiplex PCR, and the TCRdb table lists in-frame clones only, not all of them. The sample yields 2 million to 2.5 million clones, 80% to 95% seen once. Sequencing used naive CD4+ T cells from PBMCs. Described subset: CD45RA+ positively selected. The chain has TRBV20-1 and TRBJ1-1, with D uncertain. This TCR derives from a young man in good health. Some clones in this sample may be carry-over from other donors' samples. CDR3 DNA: TGCAGTGCCACAGCGGTAACTGAAGCTTTCTTT. This sequence encodes CSATAVTEAFF.